A single sample is the source of the 25 T cell receptor beta chains below, sequenced in a study of shared clonotypes between healthy human individuals. TCRdb keeps only in-frame clones here, not all; method: immunoSEQ multiplex PCR. The repertoire holds roughly 500,000 clones, roughly 78% seen once, with 10% to 15% in the top ten. The sequenced sample was PBMCs. Every receptor here comes from a woman aged 40-49 years in good health. Some clones in this sample may be carry-over from other donors' samples.

The chain is built from TRBV28 and TRBJ2-7, with a weak D call TRBD1 (6 bases). The CDR3 loop spans 14 amino acids. CDR1 and CDR2 (germline): MDHEN, SYDVKM. V gave up 8 bases and J gave up 1 base, with 15 bases separating them. The CDR3 DNA follows: TGTGCCAGCGGAGTACAGGGAATTTCCTACGAGCAGTACTTC. It codes for CASGVQGISYEQYF.

The chain recombines TRBV30 with TRBJ2-2; perhaps TRBD2 as D (5 bases). Germline V lookup: CDR1 GTSNPN, CDR2 SVGIG (reference sequence). V was clipped by 3 bases and J by 13 bases, with 15 bases between them. CDR3 length equals 12 residues. CDR3 sequence (DNA): TGTGCCTGGAGCGGTCCCGACTATAGGCTGTTTTTT. This translates into CAWSGPDYRLFF.

The chain uses TRBV4-2 and TRBJ1-5; weak D call: TRBD1 (5 bases). Germline lookup yields CDR1 LGHNA and CDR2 YNFKEQ. V shed 0 bases and J shed 1 base, with 16 bases lying between them. This CDR3 has 18 residues. In DNA form, the CDR3 reads TGTGCCAGCAGCCAAGATCTAGGGGACGCGTGGAGCAATCAGCCCCAGCATTTT. Encoded protein: CASSQDLGDAWSNQPQHF.

The CDR3 spells CASSSVRTGSSGNTIYF. The CDR3 coding sequence is TGTGCCAGCAGCTCCGTTCGGACAGGGAGCTCTGGAAACACCATATATTTT. This rearrangement joins TRBV5-6 to TRBJ1-3; 8 bases align to TRBD1. V gave up 3 bases and J gave up 0 bases; unmatched junction bases: 8. The germline CDR1 and CDR2 sequences are SGHDT and YYEEEE. The CDR3 is 17 residues long.

This clone has just one count. The gene calls are TRBV19 and TRBJ1-4, with D possibly being TRBD1 (6 bases). The CDR3 length is 14 residues. Trimming cost V 7 bases and J 8 bases, with 17 bases left between them. Germline assignment: CDR1 LNHDA and CDR2 SQIVND (reference sequence). The CDR3 sequence: CASNRRGGVEKLFF. The CDR3 DNA reads TGTGCCAGTAACCGCAGAGGGGGAGTGGAAAAACTGTTTTTT.

V and J are TRBV5-1 and TRBJ2-5; 8 nucleotides agree with TRBD1. The ends lost 0 bases at V and 5 bases at J; junction bases unmatched: 6. Germline values: CDR1 SGHRS, CDR2 YFSETQ. This CDR3 has 15 amino acids. The CDR3 here is CASSLGTGSVETQYF. The CDR3 DNA sequence: TGCGCCAGCAGCTTGGGGACAGGGTCGGTTGAGACCCAGTACTTC.

In DNA, the CDR3 is TGTGCCAGCAGCTCCCGACAGGGGAGGACTGAAGCTTTCTTT. Translating gives CASSSRQGRTEAFF. The chain carries TRBV7-6 and TRBJ1-1; 8 positions match TRBD1. CDR1 is SGHVS and CDR2 is FNYEAQ in the germline V gene. The CDR3 sequence is 14 residues long. After removal of 4 bases from V and 5 bases from J, the junction contained 6 bases not matched to a gene. Full variable domain (remainder filled in from reference TRBV7-6 and TRBJ1-1): GAGVSQSPRYKVTKRGQDVALRCDPISGHVSLYWYRQALGQGPEFLTYFNYEAQQDKSGLPNDRFSAERPEGSISTLTIQRTEQRDSAMYRCASSSRQGRTEAFFGQGTRLTVV.

This sequence joins TRBV6-1 and TRBJ1-3, with 8 bases matching TRBD1. This CDR3 is built from 15 residues. The germline CDR1 and CDR2 sequences are MNHNS and SASEGT. J lost 9 bases, V lost 0 bases, and 7 bases had no gene match. Here the CDR3 reads CASSEAPGQGVTIYF. CDR3 in DNA: TGTGCCAGCAGTGAAGCGCCAGGACAGGGTGTCACCATATATTTT.

The gene calls are TRBV6-4 and TRBJ2-1; tentatively, D is TRBD1 (7 bases). V lost 0 bases and J 8 bases, leaving 17 bases between the germline ends. The CDR3 length is 16 residues. CDR1 and CDR2 (germline): MRHNA, SNTAGT. The CDR3: CASSDSGTGEVDEQFF. The CDR3 DNA is TGTGCCAGCAGTGACTCGGGTACAGGGGAGGTCGATGAGCAGTTCTTC.

The chain has TRBV27 and TRBJ2-7; possibly TRBD1 or TRBD2 for D (5 bases each). Germline CDR1 and CDR2: MNHEY and SMNVEV (reference sequence). This CDR3 is built from 12 residues. The ends were cut back, 6 bases at V and 3 bases at J, with 9 bases in the middle. The CDR3 sequence is CASRGPSYEQYF. The DNA of the CDR3 is TGTGCCAGCAGGGGACCCAGCTACGAGCAGTACTTC.

The rearrangement joins TRBV29-1 to TRBJ2-5, with D unclear. The V end was cut by 5 bases, the J end by 4 bases, with 17 bases between. Germline-derived CDR1 and CDR2 are SQVTM and ANQGSEA. The CDR3 spans 14 residues. This CDR3 reads CSVFYPAGRETQYF. For the CDR3, the DNA is TGCAGCGTTTTCTACCCCGCCGGCAGAGAGACCCAGTACTTC.

The chain joins TRBV28 to TRBJ1-4; 8 bases are a match to TRBD1. Germline CDR1 and CDR2: MDHEN and SYDVKM. The ends lost 5 bases at V and 7 bases at J; junction bases unmatched: 9. CDR3 length: 15 residues. The CDR3 bases are TGTGCCAGCAGTATCCCCTCAGGGGGCGGTGAAAAACTGTTTTTT. It is translated as CASSIPSGGGEKLFF.

This clone has more than one count but fewer than ten. The chain links TRBV19 to TRBJ2-7; TRBD2 might be the D (5 bases). V lost 3 bases and J lost 3, with 9 bases in between. CDR1 and CDR2 from the germline V gene are LNHDA and SQIVND (reference sequence). This CDR3 spans 13 amino acids. In DNA, the CDR3 is TGTGCCAGTAGTATGGCCGGGGACTACGAGCAGTACTTC. Amino acid sequence: CASSMAGDYEQYF.

The chain employs TRBV28 and TRBJ1-2; maybe TRBD1 (6 bases). The CDR3 sequence is 13 residues long. CDR1 MDHEN and CDR2 SYDVKM come from the germline V gene. Trimming stripped 7 bases from V and 9 bases from J, with 18 bases between. The CDR3 spells CASTSGQGSRYTF. In DNA, the CDR3 is TGTGCCAGCACCTCGGGTCAGGGGTCACGCTACACCTTC.

Only one count was recorded for this clone. Other DNA sequences from this sample encode an identical CDR3 as well. The J gene is TRBJ2-1, the V gene TRBV7-8; D tentatively fits TRBD1 or TRBD2 (5 bases each). V lost 1 base, J lost 0 bases, and 7 bases lay in between. Germline V CDR1 and CDR2: SGHVS, FQNEAQ. CDR3 size: 15 residues. CDR3 region: CASSLDGGSYNEQFF. The CDR3 nucleotides are TGTGCCAGCAGCTTAGATGGGGGCTCCTACAATGAGCAGTTCTTC. Complete variable domain (other parts from reference TRBV7-8 and TRBJ2-1): GAGVSQSPRYKVAKRGQDVALRCDPISGHVSLFWYQQALGQGPEFLTYFQNEAQLDKSGLPSDRFFAERPEGSVSTLKIQRTQQEDSAVYLCASSLDGGSYNEQFFGPGTRLTVL.

This CDR3 reads CASSSPGGGRSTDTQYF. DNA of the CDR3: TGTGCCAGTAGTTCCCCCGGGGGTGGCAGATCCACAGATACGCAGTATTTT. The chain combines TRBV19 with TRBJ2-3, with D perhaps TRBD2 (6 bases). The germline V gene has CDR1 LNHDA and CDR2 SQIVND (reference sequence). The ends were cut back, 5 bases at V and 2 bases at J, with 20 bases in the middle. This CDR3 region has 17 residues. The complete variable domain, with remaining parts taken from reference TRBV19 and TRBJ2-3, reads DGGITQSPKYLFRKEGQNVTLSCEQNLNHDAMYWYRQDPGQGLRLIYYSQIVNDFQKGDIAEGYSVSREKKESFPLTVTSAQKNPTAFYLCASSSPGGGRSTDTQYFGPGTRLTVL.

The V gene is TRBV25-1, the J gene TRBJ2-1; tentative D call: TRBD2 (7 bases). Germline V gene sequence: CDR1 MGHDK, CDR2 SYGVNS. V lost 2 bases to trimming and J lost 9 bases, with 14 bases between them. This CDR3 region has 14 residues. The CDR3 sequence is CASSEGGGSSEQFF. The DNA of the CDR3 is TGTGCCAGCAGTGAAGGGGGCGGGAGTAGTGAGCAGTTCTTC.

The chain has TRBV28 and TRBJ1-2; no clear D. V lost 3 bases and J lost 3, with 8 bases in between. The CDR3 totals 13 residues. In germline, CDR1 is MDHEN, CDR2 SYDVKM. CDR3 loop: CASSFPTDYGYTF. CDR3 DNA: TGTGCCAGCAGTTTCCCGACCGACTATGGCTACACCTTC.

Here the CDR3 DNA reads TGTGCCAGCAGTTCCTCGGGACAGTACAATGAGCAGTTCTTC. Residues: CASSSSGQYNEQFF. This sequence joins TRBV6-4 and TRBJ2-1, with TRBD1 matching over 7 bases. The CDR3 length is 14 residues. The V gene end was trimmed by 5 bases and the J gene end by 4 bases; junction bases not matched to a gene: 5. Germline V gene data show CDR1 as MRHNA and CDR2 as SNTAGT.

The chain uses TRBV5-4 and TRBJ2-7; the D call may be TRBD1 or TRBD2 (6 bases each). The CDR3 sequence is 15 residues long. Germline CDR1 is SGHNT and CDR2 is YYREEE (reference sequence). V lost 5 bases and J 5 bases, leaving 20 bases between the germline ends. The CDR3 loop is CASSPGGLTGHEQYF. The DNA of the CDR3 is TGTGCCAGCAGTCCTGGGGGGCTCACAGGGCACGAGCAGTACTTC.

The J gene is TRBJ2-1, the V gene TRBV5-1, with a tentative D call TRBD2 (5 bases). Germline CDR1 SGHRS, CDR2 YFSETQ. The germline V and J ends were trimmed by 3 bases and 7 bases, with 14 bases remaining between them. The CDR3 loop spans 14 amino acids. This CDR3 is CASSSDPGGNEQFF. The CDR3 DNA is TGCGCCAGCAGCTCGGACCCAGGAGGTAATGAGCAGTTCTTC.

This rearrangement joins TRBV15 to TRBJ2-1; TRBD2 matches 8 bases. Germline V gives CDR1 LNHNV, CDR2 YYDKDF (reference sequence). The CDR3 has 16 residues. With 0 bases clipped from V and 8 bases from J, the junction kept 9 bases outside the gene matches. The CDR3 region is CATSRDRTGGPDEQFF. Here the CDR3 DNA reads TGTGCCACCAGCAGAGATCGAACGGGAGGGCCAGATGAGCAGTTCTTC.

The chain recombines TRBV28 with TRBJ2-7; D remains ambiguous. CDR1 is MDHEN and CDR2 is SYDVKM in the germline V gene. Trimming shortened V by 6 bases and J by 0 bases, and 9 bases separated the two germline ends. This CDR3 is built from 13 residues. DNA of the CDR3: TGTGCCAGCAGAGTAGGCTACTCCTACGAGCAGTACTTC. Protein product: CASRVGYSYEQYF.

This chain uses TRBV6-6 with TRBJ2-7, with 13 nucleotides matching TRBD2. The CDR3 extends over 14 amino acids. CDR1 MNHNY and CDR2 SVGAGI come from the germline V gene (reference sequence). V dropped 6 bases and J dropped 3; count of bases not matched to a gene: 2. DNA for the CDR3: TGTGCCAGCAGCGGACTAGCGGGAGTCTACGAGCAGTACTTC. As protein: CASSGLAGVYEQYF.

V and J are TRBV6-6 and TRBJ2-5, with D perhaps assigned TRBD1 or TRBD2 (6 bases each). V was clipped by 5 bases and J by 5 bases, with 15 bases between them. The germline gives CDR1 MNHNY, CDR2 SVGAGI (reference sequence). The CDR3 sequence is 14 residues long. Here the CDR3 reads CASSRPGAGETQYF. The CDR3 region has the DNA TGTGCCAGCAGTCGCCCGGGGGCGGGGGAGACCCAGTACTTC.